This TCR beta chain emerged from a study of cytomegalovirus exposure and HLA in healthy donors. The primer mix had 60 Vbeta and 13 Jbeta primers. TCRdb keeps only in-frame clones here, not all; method: immunoSEQ multiplex PCR. This sample has about 160,000 clones, with 80% found just once. The CDR3 is 13 amino acids. From germline, CDR1 is MGHRA and CDR2 YSYEKL. In regard to this clone: The target antigen is unknown. Germline is not matched at one junction end, which may reflect a read error.

The study, taken as a whole, reports: From TCR beta sequences, most subjects' HLA-A and HLA-B alleles were reportedly predicted accurately.

The gene calls are TRBV4-1 and TRBJ1-3, with a tentative D call TRBD1 (5 bases). The receptor was derived from a woman aged 45-65 years in good health and CMV-seronegative. Input material: PBMCs. CDR3 sequence: CASSQDSRANLNF. Here the CDR3 DNA reads TGCGCCAGCAGCCAAGATAGCAGGGCCAATCTGAATTTT.